This entry lists 19 T cell receptor beta chains sequenced from one sample in a study of Ad26.COV2.S vaccination and SARS-CoV-2 variants. The treatment: around 19 received Ad26.COV2.S at low or high dose, single or two shots; several received placebo; per-sample allocation not given. Each sample was drawn 63 days after the first injection (of vaccine or placebo). The protocol was immunoSEQ multiplex PCR, while the TCRdb copy is restricted to in-frame clones and leaves out a portion. This table holds hundreds of thousands of clones, 80% to 90% found once. Sequenced material: peripheral blood, taken in a trial of Ad26.COV2.S vaccine versus placebo. These receptor sequences come from a person aged 18-60 years who received the Ad26.COV2.S COVID-19 vaccine or a placebo.

The chain recombines TRBV5-1 with TRBJ2-1; 16 bases agree with TRBD2. Per germline, CDR1 SGHRS and CDR2 YFSETQ. J was trimmed by 8 bases and V by 4 bases; bases with no gene match: 12. CDR3 length: 18 amino acids. Written as DNA, the CDR3 is TGCGCCAGCAGCATCACCGGGACTAGCGGGGGGGCTAGGGATGAGCAGTTCTTC. Protein sequence: CASSITGTSGGARDEQFF.

This clone occurred once. The rearrangement links TRBV11-2 to TRBJ1-2; 8 bases fit TRBD1. Per germline, CDR1 SGHAT and CDR2 FQNNGV. V trimming: 3 bases; J trimming: 4 bases; junction bases outside the gene matches: 1. The CDR3 length is 13 residues. CDR3: CASSLDRVYGYTF. DNA of the CDR3: TGTGCCAGCAGCTTGGACAGGGTCTATGGCTACACCTTC.

The genes are TRBV12-5 and TRBJ1-3; D possibly corresponds to TRBD1 (5 bases). Deletions cut 6 bases from V and 0 bases from J, with 15 bases between. CDR1 and CDR2 (germline): LGHNT, FRNRAP. This CDR3 has 16 residues. The CDR3: CASGLGLQISGNTIYF. CDR3 DNA sequence: TGTGCTAGTGGCCTGGGACTTCAAATCTCTGGAAACACCATATATTTT.

This clone was seen more than once but under ten times. The chain is built from TRBV15 and TRBJ1-3; possibly TRBD1 for D (6 bases). The V gene lost 0 bases and the J gene lost 11 bases, with 23 bases spanning the gap. The CDR3 runs 17 residues. Germline V gene sequence: CDR1 LNHNV, CDR2 YYDKDF (reference sequence). The CDR3 nucleotides are TGTGCCACCAGCAGAGATTTTCGCGGCCAGGGGCGTTGGTCCATATATTTT. It encodes CATSRDFRGQGRWSIYF.

This chain links TRBV11-3 with TRBJ2-5; the D gene is possibly TRBD1 (6 bases). Germline CDR1 reads SGHNT; CDR2 reads YENEEA. The CDR3 consists of 17 residues. Between the trimmed V and J ends, which lost 1 base and 0 bases, there was a span of 15 bases. In DNA form, the CDR3 reads TGTGCCAGCAGCTTAGTTGGGAGTACAGGGTACCAAGAGACCCAGTACTTC. This translates into CASSLVGSTGYQETQYF.

This clone was seen once. The chain combines TRBV4-3 with TRBJ2-7; D may correspond to TRBD1 or TRBD2 (5 bases each). The CDR3 covers 14 residues. From germline, CDR1 is LGHNA and CDR2 YSLEER. V lost 2 bases, J lost 3 bases, and 11 bases lay in between. In nucleotides, the CDR3 is TGCGCCAGCAGCCAACGGGACGGGAACTACGAGCAGTACTTC. This translates into CASSQRDGNYEQYF.

The chain carries TRBV27 and TRBJ2-1, with D maybe TRBD2 (6 bases). V gave up 6 bases and J gave up 4 bases, with 22 bases separating them. The CDR3 is made up of 17 amino acids. Germline CDR1 is MNHEY and CDR2 is SMNVEV (reference sequence). The CDR3 DNA sequence: TGTGCCAGCAGCCCGCTGGGAGGCAGAACAACTTACAATGAGCAGTTCTTC. This sequence encodes CASSPLGGRTTYNEQFF.

The CDR3 nucleotides read TGTGCCAGCAGTATGACAGGGTTTATCTCTGAAGCTTTCTTT. The encoded protein is CASSMTGFISEAFF. The chain couples TRBV27 to TRBJ1-1; 7 nucleotides line up with TRBD1. The CDR3 extends over 14 amino acids. From germline, CDR1 is MNHEY and CDR2 SMNVEV (reference sequence). V shed 5 bases and J 6 bases; nucleotides not matched to a gene: 9.

Only one count was recorded for this clone. J is TRBJ2-7 and V is TRBV5-8; no reliable D call. The CDR3 consists of 15 residues. In germline, CDR1 is SGHTS, CDR2 YDEGEE. Between the trimmed V and J ends, which lost 2 bases and 6 bases, there was a span of 18 bases. The CDR3 protein is CASSFGPFPGSEQYF. The CDR3 DNA is TGTGCCAGCAGCTTCGGTCCGTTTCCTGGCAGCGAGCAGTACTTC. The complete variable domain, with remaining parts taken from reference TRBV5-8 and TRBJ2-7, reads EAGVTQSPTHLIKTRGQQATLRCSPISGHTSVYWYQQALGLGLQFLLWYDEGEERNRGNFPPRFSGRQFPNYSSELNVNALELEDSALYLCASSFGPFPGSEQYFGPGTRLTVT.

The gene calls are TRBV5-1 and TRBJ1-5, with a tentative D call TRBD1 (6 bases). This CDR3 has 14 residues. Germline CDR1 and CDR2: SGHRS and YFSETQ. The germline V and J ends were trimmed by 3 bases and 1 base, with 8 bases remaining between them. The CDR3 loop reads CASSSGASNQPQHF. The CDR3 bases are TGCGCCAGCAGCTCAGGGGCCAGCAATCAGCCCCAGCATTTT.

The chain combines TRBV29-1 with TRBJ2-5; D is unresolved. With 4 bases removed from V and 1 base from J, the gap between germline ends came to 4 bases. CDR1 and CDR2 from the germline V gene are SQVTM and ANQGSEA. This CDR3 comprises 11 residues. CDR3 sequence reads: CSVVGQETQYF. Here the CDR3 DNA reads TGCAGCGTTGTGGGCCAAGAGACCCAGTACTTC.

A note on this clone: Other DNA sequences from this sample encode an identical CDR3 as well. The chain has TRBV27 and TRBJ2-1, with 8 bases identical to TRBD2. V shed 3 bases and J 0 bases; nucleotides not matched to a gene: 1. This CDR3 is built from 15 residues. The germline V gene has CDR1 MNHEY and CDR2 SMNVEV (reference sequence). CDR3 in amino acids: CASSLGTSSYNEQFF. CDR3 sequence (DNA): TGTGCCAGCAGTTTGGGGACTAGCTCCTACAATGAGCAGTTCTTC.

The chain employs TRBV5-5 and TRBJ1-3, with D perhaps TRBD1 (6 bases). V was pared by 6 bases and J by 6 bases, with 16 bases between. The V gene's germline CDR1 is SGHKS and CDR2 YYEKEE (reference sequence). The CDR3 loop spans 14 amino acids. CDR3 loop: CASTLGADQNTIYF. The CDR3 DNA sequence: TGTGCCAGCACCCTGGGGGCTGATCAAAACACCATATATTTT.

The chain couples TRBV7-9 to TRBJ2-1; the D gene is possibly TRBD2 (5 bases). CDR3 length equals 15 residues. CDR1 is SEHNR and CDR2 is FQNEAQ in the germline V gene (reference sequence). The V end was cut by 3 bases, the J end by 4 bases, with 13 bases between. The DNA of the CDR3 is TGTGCCAGCAGCTTCCAGTCCGGGGAATACAATGAGCAGTTCTTC. It is translated as CASSFQSGEYNEQFF.

The gene calls are TRBV28 and TRBJ1-2, with D perhaps matching TRBD1 (5 bases). Germline values: CDR1 MDHEN, CDR2 SYDVKM. CDR3 size: 13 residues. The V gene lost 2 bases and the J gene lost 4 bases, with 8 bases spanning the gap. CDR3 loop: CASSLGGFYGYTF. In nucleotides, the CDR3 is TGTGCCAGCAGTTTAGGGGGGTTCTATGGCTACACCTTC.

The rearrangement joins TRBV7-3 to TRBJ1-1, with a possible D match to TRBD1 (5 bases). The CDR3 is made up of 14 amino acids. Germline V gene data show CDR1 as SGHTA and CDR2 as FQGTGA. V was shortened by 6 bases and J by 4 bases, with 15 bases between the two germline ends. CDR3 sequence reads: CASSRDGGGTEAFF. The DNA of the CDR3 is TGTGCCAGCAGTCGGGACGGGGGAGGCACTGAAGCTTTCTTT.

This rearrangement joins TRBV11-3 to TRBJ2-4; D may be TRBD2 (6 bases). The germline gives CDR1 SGHNT, CDR2 YENEEA. V was trimmed by 5 bases and J by 6 bases, leaving 14 bases between them. The CDR3 length is 14 residues. DNA of the CDR3: TGTGCCAGCAGCATCCGGGACTTGGGAAACATTCAGTACTTC. It codes for CASSIRDLGNIQYF.

The gene calls are TRBV29-1 and TRBJ2-3; 10 bases are shared with TRBD2. Germline CDR1 SQVTM, CDR2 ANQGSEA. V shed 4 bases and J 7 bases; nucleotides not matched to a gene: 11. There are 15 residues in the CDR3. The CDR3 here is CSVGPAGGPENTQYF. Here the CDR3 DNA reads TGCAGCGTTGGGCCAGCGGGAGGGCCAGAGAATACGCAGTATTTT.

This chain connects TRBV28 to TRBJ2-1, with D hard to call. The V gene's germline CDR1 is MDHEN and CDR2 SYDVKM. The CDR3 runs 13 residues. Trimming shortened V by 3 bases and J by 2 bases, and 5 bases separated the two germline ends. The CDR3 nucleotides are TGTGCCAGCAGTTTCCACCCCTACAATGAGCAGTTCTTC. As protein: CASSFHPYNEQFF.